A selection of T cell receptor beta chains follows, all from one sample in a study of siplizumab effects on memory and regulatory T cells. Libraries were prepared by immunoSEQ multiplex PCR; TCRdb keeps only in-frame clonotypes and omits some of them. The sample includes about 91,000 clones, around 97% of them seen just once. What was sequenced was naive CD4+ T cells sorted from blood. Receptors originate from a human donor in good health. Both conserved end residues are part of each CDR3. The order of the fields is V gene, D gene, J gene, CDR3 DNA, CDR3 protein. The D gene is left open where the match is weak.

>TRBV11-2|NA|TRBJ2-1
TGTGCCAGCAGCTCCGAACTTATGGGGGACGCTGAGCAGTTCTTC
CASSSELMGDAEQFF
>TRBV9|NA|TRBJ2-3
TGTGCCAGCAGCGTAACAGGGAAGAGAACAGATACGCAGTATTTT
CASSVTGKRTDTQYF
>TRBV12-5|NA|TRBJ1-2
TGTGCTAGTGGTTTGGTAGATGGGGGCGCGGGCGGCTACACCTTC
CASGLVDGGAGGYTF
>TRBV7-2|NA|TRBJ1-5
TGTGCCAGCAGCCCGACAGCGAGAAATCAGCCCCAGCATTTT
CASSPTARNQPQHF
>TRBV7-6|NA|TRBJ2-5
TGTGCCAGCAGGCCGTTCCAAGAGACCCAGTACTTC
CASRPFQETQYF
>TRBV19|NA|TRBJ2-4
TGTGCCAGTAGTATCCAAGCGGGCTTAGCCAAAAACATTCAGTACTTC
CASSIQAGLAKNIQYF
>TRBV5-6|TRBD1|TRBJ2-7
TGTGCCAGCCAGATCAGGGGGCCCTACGAGCAGTACTTC
CASQIRGPYEQYF
>TRBV4-1|TRBD1|TRBJ1-1
TGCGCCAGCAGCCAAGCGGGTAGGGGACAGGGAGTTTTCTTT
CASSQAGRGQGVFF
>TRBV7-3|TRBD2|TRBJ2-5
TGTGCCAGCAGCTTAACAGTGGGACTAGTAGAGACCCAGTACTTC
CASSLTVGLVETQYF
>TRBV6-1|NA|TRBJ1-5
TGTGCCAGCAGTGACTACCAAATTAGCAATCAGCCCCAGCATTTT
CASSDYQISNQPQHF